This T cell receptor (beta chain) originates from a study of shared clonotypes between healthy human individuals. Regarding the study as a whole: Estimated richness was generally greater in naive than memory subsets. Sample collection involved blood only; tissue repertoires are likely different. Naive CD4 clonotypes overlapped across several donors at approximately 5.3%.

In the naive CD8 group, cells lacked CD45RO and were positively selected for CCR7, so terminally differentiated effector memory CD45RA+ cells were left out. A note on this clone: Its antigen is not known.

Each PCR replicate from the sorted subsets contained around 0.2 ug DNA, which is tens of thousands of T cell genomes. Repertoires were generated with immunoSEQ multiplex PCR, while TCRdb's copy carries only in-frame clones and drops some. This table holds more than 2 million clones, about 95% found once. This TCR derives from a man aged 18 to 30 in good health. The specimen sequenced was naive CD8+ T cells sorted from blood.

CDR3 sequence reads: CASSQDAGRTGELFF. The CDR3 coding sequence is TGTGCCAGCTCACAGGACGCCGGGCGCACCGGGGAGCTGTTTTTT. The rearrangement uses TRBV18 and TRBJ2-2; D is undetermined. The CDR3 runs to 15 residues. Trimming took off 4 bases at V and 4 bases at J, with 13 bases between the two ends. The germline gives CDR1 KGHSH, CDR2 LQKENI.